This T cell receptor (beta chain) was sequenced for a study of T-cell memory formation after mild COVID-19. Study at large: TCR clusters were mostly confined to one donor each.

Study-wide results and caveats: That cross-reactive memory joined was suggested by some responding clones appearing in pre-infection memory. CD4/CD8 balance held among clones contracting day 15 to 85, and later expanders leaned CD4+.

This clonotype was observed a handful of times. As yet, its antigen is unknown. V dropped 3 bases and J dropped 4 bases, with 16 bases sitting between them. CDR3 size: 15 residues. Germline V gives CDR1 SGHRS, CDR2 YFSETQ. TCR alpha and TCR beta cDNA libraries with sample barcodes and UMIs came from 5'RACE using constant-segment primers. TCRdb fed the 5' RACE reads into MiXCR, producing one record per CDR3 protein. Seen here are roughly 580,000 distinct CDR3 sequences, more than 15% observed once, and the top ten hold approximately 12%. The source of this sequence is an adult woman who had mild COVID-19 (a few samples of this study predate the infection). Cell type and time point are not known. The sample taken for sequencing was PBMCs or a T cell subset sorted from them (not recorded which). The rearrangement uses TRBV5-1 and TRBJ1-2; possible D gene TRBD1, 6 bases. In nucleotides, the CDR3 is TGCGCCAGCAGCTCCCAGGGGAGGAGTAGCTATGGCTACACCTTC. This sequence encodes CASSSQGRSSYGYTF.